Listed here are 32 T cell receptor beta chains from one sample, sequenced in a study of OX40 agonist ivuxolimab in advanced cancers. Profiled with immunoSEQ multiplex PCR; TCRdb holds only in-frame clones, not every one. The sample yields about 110,000 clones, around 93% seen once. The source was CD4+ or CD8+ T cells sorted from blood, collected in a trial of the OX40 agonist ivuxolimab. All receptors come from an adult with an advanced solid tumor such as melanoma, head and neck, liver or kidney cancer.

This chain links TRBV13 with TRBJ2-5; D is ambiguous. The length of the CDR3 is 11 residues. Germline CDR1 PRHDT, CDR2 FYEKMQ (reference sequence). V lost 2 bases, J lost 5 bases, and 3 bases lay in between. The CDR3: CASSLRETQYF. CDR3 nucleotide sequence: TGTGCCAGCAGCTTACGGGAGACCCAGTACTTC.

The V call is TRBV10-1, the J call TRBJ2-1; 12 nucleotides agree with TRBD2. J was trimmed by 3 bases and V by 8 bases; bases with no gene match: 8. CDR3 length: 16 residues. From germline, CDR1 is WNHNN and CDR2 SYGVQD (reference sequence). The CDR3 protein is CASGKTSGRLYNEQFF. The CDR3 DNA follows: TGCGCCAGCGGAAAGACTAGCGGGAGACTCTACAATGAGCAGTTCTTC.

The rearrangement joins TRBV27 to TRBJ1-1; no clear D. Deletions cut 1 base from V and 3 bases from J, with 6 bases between. Germline CDR1 is MNHEY and CDR2 is SMNVEV (reference sequence). The CDR3 totals 13 residues. In DNA, the CDR3 is TGTGCCAGCAGTTTATTAAGGGACACTGAAGCTTTCTTT. Amino acid sequence: CASSLLRDTEAFF.

The rearrangement uses TRBV4-1 and TRBJ2-1; D possibly uses TRBD1 or TRBD2 (5 bases each). The V and J ends lost 2 bases and 3 bases respectively, with 14 bases between them. Per germline, CDR1 MGHRA and CDR2 YSYEKL. This CDR3 contains 16 residues. The CDR3 protein is CASSQSGGGFYNEQFF. DNA for the CDR3: TGCGCCAGCAGCCAATCCGGTGGGGGTTTCTACAATGAGCAGTTCTTC.

This sequence joins TRBV5-1 and TRBJ1-1, with D maybe TRBD1 (5 bases). CDR1 is SGHRS, CDR2 YFSETQ, per germline. This CDR3 has 13 amino acids. Trimming removed 4 bases from V and 1 base from J, with 8 bases in between. CDR3 nucleotides: TGCGCCAGCAGCACCCAGGGGAACACTGAAGCTTTCTTT. It codes for CASSTQGNTEAFF.

The rearrangement joins TRBV5-3 to TRBJ1-5, with D tentatively TRBD1 (5 bases). TRBV5-3 is annotated as an ORF whose role is uncertain. V gave up 1 base and J gave up 0 bases, with 14 bases separating them. CDR3 length: 17 amino acids. The CDR3 spells CARSLNPQANSNQPQHF. CDR3 DNA sequence: TGTGCCAGAAGCTTGAATCCACAGGCGAATAGCAATCAGCCCCAGCATTTT.

The chain joins TRBV18 to TRBJ1-2; D remains ambiguous. Trimming pared 0 bases from V and 8 bases from J, leaving 13 bases between. Germline V gene data show CDR1 as KGHSH and CDR2 as LQKENI. The CDR3 extends over 14 amino acids. The CDR3 reads CASSPPAGHGGYTF. The CDR3 bases are TGTGCCAGCTCACCACCGGCTGGCCACGGAGGCTACACCTTC.

This clone was observed once. The rearrangement uses TRBV6-6 and TRBJ1-4, with TRBD1 as a possible D gene (6 bases). The ends were cut back, 2 bases at V and 8 bases at J, with 12 bases in the middle. This CDR3 contains 14 residues. Germline loops: CDR1 MNHNY, CDR2 SVGAGI (reference sequence). The CDR3 is CASSYIGGREKLFF. CDR3 in DNA: TGTGCCAGCAGTTACATCGGGGGGCGAGAAAAACTGTTTTTT.

The chain has TRBV4-1 and TRBJ1-4, with TRBD1 matching over 10 bases. This CDR3 spans 17 amino acids. V dropped 1 base and J dropped 5; count of bases not matched to a gene: 7. Germline V gene lookup returns CDR1 MGHRA and CDR2 YSYEKL. This chain's CDR3 is CASSQAQGQGGNEKLFF. CDR3 coding DNA: TGCGCCAGCAGCCAAGCCCAAGGACAGGGGGGGAATGAAAAACTGTTTTTT.

The chain combines TRBV6-1 with TRBJ1-5; tentatively, D is TRBD1 (5 bases). The CDR3 extends over 14 amino acids. Germline values: CDR1 MNHNS, CDR2 SASEGT. V was shortened by 8 bases and J by 4 bases, with 15 bases between the two germline ends. CDR3 amino acids: CASDPGQGNQPQHF. The DNA for the CDR3 is TGTGCCAGCGATCCGGGGCAGGGAAATCAGCCCCAGCATTTT.

The chain links TRBV7-2 to TRBJ2-7; no reliable D call. In germline, CDR1 is SGHTA, CDR2 FQGNSA. V was cut by 4 bases and J by 12 bases, with 19 bases left in between. This CDR3 region has 13 residues. The CDR3 DNA sequence: TGTGCCAGCAGCTATACGCAGTGGAGCTTGCCGTACTTC. This codes for CASSYTQWSLPYF.

This clone has a handful of counts. The rearrangement uses TRBV7-9 and TRBJ2-2; maybe TRBD2 (6 bases). The germline CDR1 and CDR2 sequences are SEHNR and FQNEAQ (reference sequence). Between the trimmed V and J ends, which lost 5 bases and 5 bases, there was a span of 15 bases. This CDR3 has 15 amino acids. This CDR3 reads CASSRASAGTGELFF. The CDR3 DNA is TGTGCCAGCAGCCGGGCTAGCGCGGGGACCGGGGAGCTGTTTTTT.

J is TRBJ2-5 and V is TRBV27; D might be TRBD2 (6 bases). Germline V lookup: CDR1 MNHEY, CDR2 SMNVEV (reference sequence). V was pared by 2 bases and J by 5 bases, with 15 bases between. This CDR3 is built from 15 residues. The CDR3 bases are TGTGCCAGCAGTTTAGGGGGAGGCGGTGGTGAGACCCAGTACTTC. It translates to CASSLGGGGGETQYF.

The chain carries TRBV7-2 and TRBJ2-7; 9 bases line up with TRBD1. CDR1 SGHTA and CDR2 FQGNSA come from the germline V gene. The CDR3 covers 16 residues. V was pared by 1 base and J by 3 bases, with 7 bases of the junction left unmatched. Here the CDR3 reads CASSLEARTGDYEQYF. DNA of the CDR3: TGTGCCAGCAGCTTAGAGGCCAGGACAGGGGACTACGAGCAGTACTTC. The whole variable domain, filled in from reference TRBV7-2 and TRBJ2-7, reads GAGVSQSPSNKVTEKGKDVELRCDPISGHTALYWYRQSLGQGLEFLIYFQGNSAPDKSGLPSDRFSAERTGGSVSTLTIQRTQQEDSAVYLCASSLEARTGDYEQYFGPGTRLTVT.

J is TRBJ1-1 and V is TRBV6-1; the D is unclear. This CDR3 is 11 amino acids long. The V end was cut by 7 bases, the J end by 1 base, with 4 bases between. Germline V lookup: CDR1 MNHNS, CDR2 SASEGT. The CDR3 region is CASMENTEAFF. The CDR3 DNA follows: TGTGCCAGCATGGAGAACACTGAAGCTTTCTTT.

The V gene is TRBV19, the J gene TRBJ1-1, with D maybe TRBD1 (6 bases). Deletions cut 7 bases from V and 1 base from J, with 16 bases between. CDR1 is LNHDA and CDR2 is SQIVND in the germline V gene (reference sequence). The CDR3 loop spans 15 amino acids. This CDR3 reads CASMGRGAENTEAFF. Written as DNA, the CDR3 is TGTGCCAGTATGGGGAGGGGGGCGGAGAACACTGAAGCTTTCTTT.

The V and J genes are TRBV7-8 and TRBJ1-1; unclear D gene. The CDR3 is made up of 13 amino acids. The V and J ends lost 1 base and 1 base respectively, with 4 bases between them. Germline CDR1 reads SGHVS; CDR2 reads FQNEAQ. CDR3 region: CASSLEANTEAFF. The DNA of the CDR3 is TGTGCCAGCAGCTTAGAGGCGAACACTGAAGCTTTCTTT.

This chain uses TRBV6-5 with TRBJ2-3, with no clear D. This CDR3 has 14 amino acids. V was shortened by 4 bases and J by 0 bases, with 8 bases between the two germline ends. Germline CDR1 is MNHEY and CDR2 is SVGAGI. The CDR3 spells CASSSHFSTDTQYF. In DNA form, the CDR3 reads TGTGCCAGCAGTTCTCACTTTAGCACAGATACGCAGTATTTT.

V and J are TRBV6-5 and TRBJ2-7; D possibly corresponds to TRBD1 (6 bases). Trimming cost V 2 bases and J 5 bases, with 19 bases left between them. The CDR3 is 16 residues long. Germline V gene data show CDR1 as MNHEY and CDR2 as SVGAGI. The CDR3 region is CASSYRDLQGWNEQYF. The CDR3 nucleotides read TGTGCCAGCAGTTACCGAGACTTACAGGGTTGGAACGAGCAGTACTTC.

The V gene is TRBV9, the J gene TRBJ1-6; D is possibly TRBD1 (5 bases). Germline V gives CDR1 SGDLS, CDR2 YYNGEE. The CDR3 has 16 residues. Trimming stripped 4 bases from V and 8 bases from J, with 19 bases between. The CDR3 DNA sequence: TGTGCCAGCAGCCCCTTCGGGGGGGGAATACATTCACCCCTCCACTTT. Translating it yields CASSPFGGGIHSPLHF.

This chain connects TRBV2 to TRBJ2-1; 9 bases fit TRBD2. The CDR3 runs 15 residues. J was trimmed by 8 bases and V by 6 bases; bases with no gene match: 11. Germline V gives CDR1 SNHLY, CDR2 FYNNEI. CDR3 loop: CASSGGLARGDEQFF. CDR3 DNA: TGTGCCAGCAGCGGAGGACTAGCGCGGGGGGATGAGCAGTTCTTC.

V is TRBV6-1 and J is TRBJ2-5; no definite D call. Per germline, CDR1 MNHNS and CDR2 SASEGT. There are 11 residues in the CDR3. V was cut by 5 bases and J by 5 bases, with 6 bases left in between. The chain's CDR3 is CASSYMETQYF. CDR3 in DNA: TGTGCCAGCAGTTACATGGAGACCCAGTACTTC.

V gene TRBV19 combines with J gene TRBJ2-7, with D perhaps TRBD2 (5 bases). Germline V lookup: CDR1 LNHDA, CDR2 SQIVND (reference sequence). This CDR3 comprises 13 residues. The V and J ends lost 8 bases and 0 bases respectively, with 11 bases between them. The CDR3 DNA is TGTGCCAGTCGGGGAGCGCACTCCTACGAGCAGTACTTC. Its protein is CASRGAHSYEQYF.

The V and J genes are TRBV14 and TRBJ1-4, with D possibly being TRBD1 (5 bases). The V gene lost 1 base and the J gene lost 10 bases, with 16 bases spanning the gap. Per the germline V gene, CDR1 is SGHDN and CDR2 is FVKESK. The CDR3 contains 15 residues. The CDR3 loop is CASSQVGPTGGKLFF. CDR3 coding DNA: TGTGCCAGCAGCCAAGTCGGGCCGACCGGGGGAAAACTGTTTTTT.

The rearrangement joins TRBV10-2 to TRBJ2-3; TRBD2 matches 8 bases. Unmatched junction bases numbered 5, after V lost 3 bases and J lost 3 bases. The CDR3 runs to 15 residues. Germline CDR1 reads WSHSY; CDR2 reads SAAADI. The CDR3 DNA reads as TGCGCCAGCAGTGAAGGGCGGGGGGTAACAGATACGCAGTATTTT. This encodes CASSEGRGVTDTQYF.

This chain joins TRBV2 and TRBJ2-1; TRBD2 aligns across 12 bases. J gave up 2 bases and V 9 bases, and 8 bases lay outside the gene matches. From germline, CDR1 is SNHLY and CDR2 FYNNEI. The CDR3 is made up of 16 amino acids. CDR3 sequence reads: CASRITSGGPYNEQFF. In nucleotides, the CDR3 is TGTGCCAGTAGGATCACTAGCGGGGGGCCCTACAATGAGCAGTTCTTC.

A few counts support this clone. Other DNA sequences from this sample encode an identical CDR3 as well. This chain links TRBV5-1 with TRBJ2-7; 7 bases map to TRBD1. This CDR3 has 13 amino acids. CDR1 and CDR2 from the germline V gene are SGHRS and YFSETQ. Germline trimming cut 2 bases from V and 2 bases from J; bases unmatched to any gene: 1. The DNA of the CDR3 is TGCGCCAGCAGCTTTCAGGGGGCCTACGAGCAGTACTTC. It translates to CASSFQGAYEQYF.

The CDR3 loop reads CASSLESSNQPQHF. The CDR3 DNA follows: TGTGCCAGCAGCTTAGAGTCGAGCAATCAGCCCCAGCATTTT. The chain uses TRBV11-2 and TRBJ1-5; D ambiguous. CDR1 and CDR2 (germline): SGHAT, FQNNGV. V dropped 0 bases and J dropped 1 base, with 4 bases sitting between them. CDR3 length: 14 amino acids.

This chain uses TRBV6-1 with TRBJ2-5; tentatively, D is TRBD1 (6 bases). The germline V gene encodes CDR1 MNHNS and CDR2 SASEGT. The CDR3 is 14 residues long. The germline V and J ends were trimmed by 6 bases and 5 bases, with 16 bases remaining between them. The CDR3 DNA reads as TGTGCCAGCAGGAGGACAGAAGGGCAGGAGACCCAGTACTTC. Protein sequence: CASRRTEGQETQYF.

The V and J genes are TRBV18 and TRBJ1-3, with D possibly matching TRBD1 (5 bases). Germline values: CDR1 KGHSH, CDR2 LQKENI. There are 16 residues in the CDR3. V dropped 1 base and J dropped 0 bases, with 10 bases sitting between them. The CDR3 sequence is CASSPQDTSSGNTIYF. Here the CDR3 DNA reads TGTGCCAGCTCACCACAGGACACCAGCTCTGGAAACACCATATATTTT.

The count of this clone is one. This chain uses TRBV6-4 with TRBJ2-3; D perhaps matches TRBD2 (6 bases). Trimming pared 4 bases from V and 1 base from J, leaving 9 bases between. CDR3 length: 14 residues. CDR1 and CDR2 (germline): MRHNA, SNTAGT. The CDR3 sequence is CASSAGTGTDTQYF. The CDR3 DNA is TGTGCCAGCAGTGCCGGGACTGGCACAGATACGCAGTATTTT.

The rearrangement joins TRBV30 to TRBJ2-7, with 8 bases matching TRBD1. This CDR3 has 13 residues. V was clipped by 5 bases and J by 0 bases; unmatched bases: 3. Per germline, CDR1 GTSNPN and CDR2 SVGIG (reference sequence). The CDR3 nucleotides read TGTGCCTGGGGACAGGGTTTCTCCTACGAGCAGTACTTC. This sequence encodes CAWGQGFSYEQYF.